The source of this TCR beta chain is a study of T cell changes during pregnancy in multiple sclerosis. The data were produced by immunoSEQ multiplex PCR, yet TCRdb's version contains in-frame clones alone and is incomplete. The sample lists tens of thousands of clones; around 90% were seen once. Germline V gene sequence: CDR1 SGHNT, CDR2 YYREEE (reference sequence). This CDR3 contains 18 residues. The ends lost 4 bases at V and 5 bases at J; junction bases unmatched: 10. Material: peripheral blood, obtained before pregnancy. This TCR came from a female donor with multiple sclerosis, enrolled in a pregnancy study. J is TRBJ2-2 and V is TRBV5-4, with 14 bases lining up with TRBD2. CDR3 coding DNA: TGTGCCAGCAGCCCTGGGACTAGCGGGAGTAGTAGGACCGGGGAGCTGTTTTTT. The encoded protein is CASSPGTSGSSRTGELFF.